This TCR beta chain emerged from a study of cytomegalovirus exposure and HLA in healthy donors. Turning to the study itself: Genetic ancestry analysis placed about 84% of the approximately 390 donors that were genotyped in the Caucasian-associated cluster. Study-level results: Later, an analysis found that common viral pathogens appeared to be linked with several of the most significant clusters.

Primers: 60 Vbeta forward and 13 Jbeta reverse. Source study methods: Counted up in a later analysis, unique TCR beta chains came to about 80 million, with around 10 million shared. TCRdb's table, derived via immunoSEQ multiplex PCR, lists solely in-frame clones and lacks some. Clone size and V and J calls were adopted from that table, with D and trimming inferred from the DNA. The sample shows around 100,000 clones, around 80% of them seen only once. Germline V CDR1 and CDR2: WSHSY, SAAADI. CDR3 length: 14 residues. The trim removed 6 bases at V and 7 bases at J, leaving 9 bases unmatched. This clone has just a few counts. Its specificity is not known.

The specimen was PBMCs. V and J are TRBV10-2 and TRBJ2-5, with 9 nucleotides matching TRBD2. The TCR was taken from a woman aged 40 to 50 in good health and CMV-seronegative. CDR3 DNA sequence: TGCGCCAGCAGCAATAGCGGGAGTGGTGGGACCCAGTACTTC. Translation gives CASSNSGSGGTQYF.